One and the same sample provided the 28 T cell receptor beta chains below, sequenced in a study of cytomegalovirus exposure and HLA in healthy donors. Amplification used 60 Vbeta primers and 13 Jbeta primers. Data came from immunoSEQ multiplex PCR; TCRdb stores just in-frame clones and leaves some out. Here the sample spans 200,000 to 250,000 clones, roughly 80% being singletons. Sequencing was done on a sample of PBMCs. These receptor sequences come from a man between 50 and 59 years old in good health and CMV-seronegative.

In the case of this clone: In this CDR3 the conserved last residue, phenylalanine or tryptophan, is missing, so a read error is likely. The rearrangement links TRBV6-5 to TRBJ1-2, with D perhaps matching TRBD1 (6 bases). Per germline, CDR1 MNHEY and CDR2 SVGAGI. The CDR3 is made up of 15 amino acids. Trimming left V 5 bases short and J 2 bases short, with 15 bases between. The CDR3 region has the DNA TGTGCCAGCAGTACTCCGGGACAACTGAACTATGGCTACACCTCC. It yields the protein CASSTPGQLNYGYTS.

A note on this clone: Germline and junction disagree at one end, which may indicate a read error. This sample also contains other DNA sequences that code for the same CDR3. The genes are TRBV30 and TRBJ1-4; D is possibly TRBD1 (5 bases). The CDR3 extends over 11 amino acids. Germline V lookup: CDR1 GTSNPN, CDR2 SVGIG (reference sequence). The CDR3 nucleotides are TGTGCCTGGAGCGGGGGGGGAGGGCTGTTTTTC. It translates to CAWSGGGGLFF.

The J gene is TRBJ2-5, the V gene TRBV7-6, with TRBD2 identical over 13 bases. J gave up 4 bases and V 5 bases, and 4 bases lay outside the gene matches. CDR3 length equals 15 residues. The germline V gene encodes CDR1 SGHVS and CDR2 FNYEAQ. In nucleotides, the CDR3 is TGTGCCAGCAGCCCCCGACTAGCGGGAGGAGAGACCCAGTACTTC. Translation: CASSPRLAGGETQYF.

This clone appeared once. The CDR3 DNA reads TGCAGTGCTAGAGCAAAGCGGGAGTTGTTCTTC. Its translation: CSARAKRELFF. The chain carries TRBV20-1 and TRBJ2-1, with 8 bases fitting TRBD2. Germline lookup yields CDR1 DFQATT and CDR2 SNEGSKA (reference sequence). V lost 1 base to trimming and J lost 15 bases; unmatched junction nucleotides: 5. This CDR3 is 11 amino acids long.

This chain joins TRBV2 and TRBJ2-2; the D gene is possibly TRBD2 (6 bases). This CDR3 contains 13 residues. The V and J ends lost 6 bases and 2 bases respectively, with 7 bases between them. Per the germline V gene, CDR1 is SNHLY and CDR2 is FYNNEI. CDR3 coding DNA: TGTGCCAGCAGCGGGAGTAACACCGGGGAGCTGTTTTTT. Amino acids: CASSGSNTGELFF.

The chain joins TRBV5-1 to TRBJ2-5, with D possibly TRBD1 on 6 matching bases. This CDR3 comprises 15 residues. Germline loops: CDR1 SGHRS, CDR2 YFSETQ. Trimming pared 2 bases from V and 3 bases from J, leaving 14 bases between. CDR3 coding DNA: TGCGCCAGCAGCTTAACAGGGACATTGGAAGAGACCCAGTACTTC. This translates into CASSLTGTLEETQYF.

This chain joins TRBV18 and TRBJ2-1, with D unresolved. V lost 3 bases and J lost 5, with 2 bases in between. From germline, CDR1 is KGHSH and CDR2 LQKENI. The CDR3 is 11 residues long. In nucleotides, the CDR3 is TGTGCCAGCTCACCTAACAATGAGCAGTTCTTC. Its translation is CASSPNNEQFF.

This clone has only one observation. This sequence joins TRBV7-9 and TRBJ2-7; the match to TRBD1 covers 9 bases. Per the germline V gene, CDR1 is SEHNR and CDR2 is FQNEAQ (reference sequence). The V and J ends lost 3 bases and 3 bases, in that order; junction bases with no gene match: 3. CDR3 length equals 14 residues. CDR3 sequence: CASSLGQGIYEQYF. The DNA of the CDR3 is TGTGCCAGCAGCTTGGGACAGGGAATCTACGAGCAGTACTTC.

This clone was detected only a few times. The genes are TRBV12-5 and TRBJ1-5, with a possible D match to TRBD1 (6 bases). Looked up from germline, CDR1 is LGHNT and CDR2 is FRNRAP. This CDR3 spans 15 amino acids. The germline V and J ends were trimmed by 2 bases and 3 bases, with 11 bases remaining between them. CDR3 in DNA: TGTGCTAGTGGTTTGCGCAGGGGCCCCAATCAGCCCCAGCATTTT. Translating it yields CASGLRRGPNQPQHF.

The chain is built from TRBV11-1 and TRBJ1-3; D unclear. Trimming stripped 5 bases from V and 4 bases from J, with 6 bases between. Looked up from germline, CDR1 is SGHAT and CDR2 is FQDESV (reference sequence). The CDR3 is 12 residues long. The CDR3, as DNA: TGTGCCAGCAGCCTACAGGGAAACACCATATATTTT. Translating gives CASSLQGNTIYF. The full variable domain, its missing parts supplied by reference TRBV11-1 and TRBJ1-3, is EAEVAQSPRYKITEKSQAVAFWCDPISGHATLYWYRQILGQGPELLVQFQDESVVDDSQLPKDRFSAERLKGVDSTLKIQPAELGDSAMYLCASSLQGNTIYFGEGSWLTVV.

The chain combines TRBV29-1 with TRBJ2-3; the match to TRBD1 covers 8 bases. CDR1 and CDR2 from the germline V gene are SQVTM and ANQGSEA. V gave up 6 bases and J gave up 3 bases; unmatched junction bases: 2. The length of the CDR3 is 12 residues. CDR3 amino acids: CSVRDRTDTQYF. The CDR3 DNA follows: TGCAGCGTCCGGGACAGGACAGATACGCAGTATTTT.

This chain connects TRBV5-4 to TRBJ1-1; D gene unclear. Germline V CDR1 and CDR2: SGHNT, YYREEE (reference sequence). CDR3 length: 13 residues. Trimming removed 4 bases at V and 3 bases at J, with 10 bases between. The CDR3 bases are TGTGCCAGCAGCCCGAGAGGTGACACTGAAGCTTTCTTT. Translating gives CASSPRGDTEAFF.

Concerning this clone itself: The junction and the germline gene differ at one end; a read error may be behind it. Different DNA sequences within this sample yield the same CDR3. The chain is built from TRBV7-9 and TRBJ1-1; 9 nucleotides align to TRBD1. The CDR3 runs to 13 residues. Looked up from germline, CDR1 is SEHNR and CDR2 is FQNEAQ (reference sequence). The CDR3 nucleotides are TGTGCCAGCAGCTCACAGGGGGCCACTGAAGCTTTCTTC. Its protein is CASSSQGATEAFF.

The chain employs TRBV28 and TRBJ1-4, with no clear D. Between the trimmed V and J ends, which lost 6 bases and 0 bases, there was a span of 11 bases. CDR1 MDHEN and CDR2 SYDVKM come from the germline V gene. The CDR3 spans 15 residues. The CDR3, as DNA: TGTGCCAGCAGCATTTCCGGGGCAACTAATGAAAAACTGTTTTTT. It codes for CASSISGATNEKLFF.

Here the CDR3 reads CASSRQVLRTPKANQPQHF. CDR3 coding DNA: TGTGCCAGCAGTAGACAGGTTCTTCGGACTCCCAAAGCCAATCAGCCCCAGCATTTT. The chain combines TRBV2 with TRBJ1-5; TRBD1 is a possible D gene (6 bases). CDR1 and CDR2 from the germline V gene are SNHLY and FYNNEI. The CDR3 totals 19 residues. Trimming stripped 5 bases from V and 3 bases from J, with 26 bases between.

Regarding this clone: Other DNA variants within this sample encode the same CDR3. The V gene is TRBV5-1, the J gene TRBJ2-7, with TRBD2 matching 10 bases. The CDR3 runs 15 residues. Germline V gives CDR1 SGHRS, CDR2 YFSETQ. V lost 2 bases, J lost 2 bases, and 4 bases stayed unmatched. CDR3: CASSLRTSGAYEQYF. DNA of the CDR3: TGCGCCAGCAGCTTAAGGACTAGCGGAGCCTACGAGCAGTACTTC.

The gene calls are TRBV12-5 and TRBJ1-1; D is perhaps TRBD1 (5 bases). Germline V gene sequence: CDR1 LGHNT, CDR2 FRNRAP. The CDR3 runs 14 residues. V was trimmed by 2 bases and J by 4 bases, leaving 11 bases between them. Here the CDR3 reads CASGLPRGGTEAFF. DNA for the CDR3: TGTGCTAGTGGTTTGCCTCGGGGGGGCACTGAAGCTTTCTTT.

This chain joins TRBV27 and TRBJ2-3, with D maybe TRBD2 (6 bases). V gave up 6 bases and J gave up 1 base, with 11 bases separating them. The CDR3 has 14 amino acids. From germline, CDR1 is MNHEY and CDR2 SMNVEV (reference sequence). Here the CDR3 reads CASRGSGRTDTQYF. In nucleotides, the CDR3 is TGTGCCAGCAGAGGTAGCGGACGCACAGATACGCAGTATTTT.

V and J are TRBV27 and TRBJ2-7; 7 bases are a match to TRBD2. The length of the CDR3 is 17 residues. Germline V gives CDR1 MNHEY, CDR2 SMNVEV (reference sequence). J lost 5 bases, V lost 5 bases, and 18 bases had no gene match. The CDR3: CASSPTLSRGRSHEQYF. The CDR3 coding sequence is TGTGCCAGCAGTCCCACCCTTAGTCGCGGGAGATCCCACGAGCAGTACTTC.

Many counts were recorded for this clone. The V and J genes are TRBV15 and TRBJ2-7; 12 bases are shared with TRBD2. This CDR3 spans 19 amino acids. J lost 0 bases, V lost 0 bases, and 9 bases had no gene match. Germline CDR1 is LNHNV and CDR2 is YYDKDF (reference sequence). For the CDR3, the DNA is TGTGCCACCAGCAGAGACCGGGGGATGACTAGCGGGAGCTCCTACGAGCAGTACTTC. Translating gives CATSRDRGMTSGSSYEQYF.

The chain employs TRBV6-5 and TRBJ1-5, with D unresolved. Germline assignment: CDR1 MNHEY and CDR2 SVGAGI. Deletions cut 0 bases from V and 5 bases from J, with 8 bases between. This CDR3 comprises 14 residues. Written as DNA, the CDR3 is TGTGCCAGCAGTTACTCGACGAGGGATCAGCCCCAGCATTTT. It translates to CASSYSTRDQPQHF.

CDR3 nucleotides: TGCGCCAGCAGACCAAGATTCCCGGACAGGGTGACTGTACCCTACGAGCAGTACTTC. Translated: CASRPRFPDRVTVPYEQYF. The V call is TRBV4-1, the J call TRBJ2-7, with 8 bases matching TRBD1. This CDR3 region has 19 residues. Germline V gene lookup returns CDR1 MGHRA and CDR2 YSYEKL. Unmatched junction bases numbered 21, after V lost 6 bases and J lost 2 bases.

This chain connects TRBV7-8 to TRBJ2-2; the match to TRBD2 covers 11 bases. Trimming at V came to 2 bases and at J to 4 bases, leaving 9 bases not matched to a gene. This CDR3 is 18 amino acids long. The germline CDR1 and CDR2 sequences are SGHVS and FQNEAQ. The CDR3 nucleotides are TGTGCCAGCAGCTTAATGGTTAGCGGGAGGGCCTCCACCGGGGAGCTGTTTTTT. Its translation is CASSLMVSGRASTGELFF.

The V call is TRBV7-9, the J call TRBJ2-1; 9 bases match TRBD2. The CDR3 covers 15 residues. CDR1 SEHNR and CDR2 FQNEAQ come from the germline V gene (reference sequence). V shed 3 bases and J 4 bases; nucleotides not matched to a gene: 4. CDR3 bases: TGTGCCAGCAGCTTGGGGCGGGAGGGTTACAATGAGCAGTTCTTC. Translated, it gives CASSLGREGYNEQFF.

This clone showed up just once. V is TRBV30 and J is TRBJ2-1; 7 nucleotides line up with TRBD2. V shed 2 bases, J shed 1 base, and the junction held 2 bases outside the gene matches. Germline CDR1 GTSNPN, CDR2 SVGIG (reference sequence). This CDR3 region has 14 residues. In nucleotides, the CDR3 is TGTGCCTGGAGTCGGACTAGATCCTACAATGAGCAGTTCTTC. Translated: CAWSRTRSYNEQFF.

The rearrangement uses TRBV7-9 and TRBJ1-2; possibly TRBD1 for D (6 bases). The CDR3 consists of 14 residues. V dropped 6 bases and J dropped 5 bases, with 16 bases sitting between them. Germline CDR1 and CDR2: SEHNR and FQNEAQ (reference sequence). CDR3 DNA: TGTGCCAGCAGTCTAGGGCAGGGGAGTTATGGCTACACCTTC. It is translated as CASSLGQGSYGYTF.

The chain joins TRBV29-1 to TRBJ2-2; 15 positions agree with TRBD2. CDR1 and CDR2 from the germline V gene are SQVTM and ANQGSEA. CDR3 length: 15 amino acids. With V trimmed by 7 bases and J by 5 bases, 5 bases remained unmatched. DNA of the CDR3: TGCAGCGCCGGACTAGCGGGAGGGCAGACCGGGGAGCTGTTTTTT. Translation gives CSAGLAGGQTGELFF.

This clone has a single count. The genes are TRBV5-6 and TRBJ2-7; D is unclear. Germline CDR1 reads SGHDT; CDR2 reads YYEEEE. V dropped 1 base and J dropped 6 bases, with 8 bases sitting between them. The CDR3 runs to 12 residues. CDR3 sequence: CASSLISVEQYF. For the CDR3, the DNA is TGTGCCAGCAGCTTGATAAGCGTCGAGCAGTACTTC.